The sequence of this T cell receptor (beta chain) was determined in a study of CD8+ T cells in alopecia areata (dated by TCRdb to about 2018). As for the study more broadly: The treated patients, all with moderate-to-severe alopecia areata, were enrolled in an open-label pilot trial of oral tofacitinib given at 5 to 10 mg twice daily. Scalp clonality was compared among normal scalp (n=4), patchy alopecia areata scalp (n=8), and alopecia totalis/universalis scalp (n=8). RNA was obtained with the PAXgene miRNA kit for fixed scalp, the miRNeasy kit for PBMCs, and the RNeasy kit for mouse skin. For the treated patients, the SALT score, which quantifies what percentage of scalp surface area is affected, served as the measure of disease severity. Biopsies were taken from tofacitinib-treated patients at baseline and again at 4 and 24 weeks into treatment, and several of those patients also had a later scalp biopsy. On the human side, TCRbeta sequencing was run on scalp tissue and on sorted CD4+ and CD8+ peripheral blood T cells from healthy controls and from alopecia areata patients with either patchy or totalis/universalis disease. TCRbeta CDR3 regions were amplified by immunoSEQ multiplex PCR using 35 Vbeta forward and 13 Jbeta reverse primers. In both human patients and the C3H/HeJ mouse model, the study applied high-throughput TCRbeta sequencing to look at T cell clonal expansion in alopecia areata. Tofacitinib was administered for 6 to 18 months, and 6 months of follow-up off drug were then conducted to assess delayed response and recurrence.

Findings and caveats that apply to the study as a whole: Many expanded lesional clones were found to persist in scalp and blood during tofacitinib treatment, and relapse after treatment cessation may be partly explained by this persistence. Tofacitinib significantly decreased scalp clonality and the number of expanded CD8+ clones among the top 100 scalp clones. Higher clonality and more expanded CD8+ clones were observed in lesional scalp than in normal scalp, particularly in alopecia totalis/universalis, a finding suggestive of antigenic drive. Because the treated cohort was small and had only one nonresponder, larger studies are needed to examine links between baseline CD8+ expansion and response. Shared TCR sequences between patients were less evident than in mice, which may be partly attributable to HLA diversity in the patient population. Unlike mouse skin, where gammadelta T cells dominate, normal human skin contains resident alphabeta T cells that get sequenced too, which complicates analysis of the scalp TCR repertoire.

Points on this clone: This clone's antigen is unknown. Per-base quality was not reported, and no clone a single base away is much larger than it.

The library relied on the immunoSEQ multiplex PCR assay. RNA was extracted from all samples and reverse transcribed into cDNA, which served as template for TCR sequencing. SuperScript III was used for first-strand cDNA synthesis, primed with a 2:1 mix of oligo-dT and random hexamers. A synthetic immune receptor repertoire was used to gauge amplification bias, and whatever bias remained was removed computationally. On the study's bioinformatics: Raw reads were preprocessed to remove errors, and CDR3 was defined according to IMGT conventions as the region from the conserved cysteine to phenylalanine. To get clonality, Shannon entropy was normalized by log2 of the number of productive unique TCRs and the result was subtracted from 1. CD4 or CD8 identity of scalp clones was inferred by cross-referencing scalp TCRbeta sequences with sorted blood CD4 and CD8 repertoires. Sourced from immuneACCESS, this table was stored by TCRdb with only in-frame sequences that have V and J called. A share of the clones is absent; for the studies checked, an unresolved V gene accounts for under half, and the remainder has no known explanation. The D gene and trimming were derived from the DNA, and the V and J assignments and clone size from that table. In all, the sample holds fewer than 350,000 clones, and about 62% of those were seen once. Together, the top ten hold about 1.7% of the sample.

V ends up 1 base short and J 6 bases short, with an unmatched junction base count of 8. The germline V gene gives CDR1 as MGHRA and CDR2 as YSYEKL. The CDR3 starts with the cysteine, ends with the phenylalanine, and has 16 residues. Only the CDR3 portion is preserved as DNA: 48 bases, with reading frame beginning at the first base. The sample's time point label is to be understood as: around 22 weeks on oral tofacitinib. The sample's treatment or condition label, in plain terms: oral pan-JAK inhibitor, 5-10 mg twice daily. Lesional scalp punch biopsies and peripheral blood were obtained from alopecia areata patients. PBMCs were separated by density centrifugation and stained for CD3, CD4 and CD8, after which CD4+ and CD8+ T cells were sorted on a FACSAria.

The rearrangement joined TRBV4-1 to TRBJ1-2; TRBD1 fits 10 bases in the junction. This receptor was obtained from a human donor with alopecia areata. The material sequenced was CD4+ T cells sorted from blood, taken at week 24, from a patient treated with tofacitinib. The nucleotides are TGCGCCAGCAGCCAAGCTTTGACCGGGACAGGGGATGGCTACACCTTC. Its translation is CASSQALTGTGDGYTF.